Shown below are 24 T cell receptor beta chains from a single sample sequenced in a study of blood T cell repertoires in COVID-19. Clones were sequenced by immunoSEQ multiplex PCR, and TCRdb holds only the in-frame ones, with some missing. The data show 290,000 or so clones, 90% to 95% seen once. The sample comprised peripheral blood. The receptors originated from a woman in her twenties or thirties with COVID-19, enrolled during active disease.

With respect to this clone: Additional DNA sequences in this sample encode the identical CDR3. This rearrangement joins TRBV5-1 to TRBJ1-5, with a weak D call TRBD1 (5 bases). V was pared by 4 bases and J by 1 base, with 12 bases between. Germline V gene data show CDR1 as SGHRS and CDR2 as YFSETQ. The CDR3 length is 15 residues. CDR3 nucleotides: TGCGCCAGCAGCCCCTTGGGGGGGAGCAATCAGCCCCAGCATTTT. This codes for CASSPLGGSNQPQHF.

The rearrangement joins TRBV19 to TRBJ1-5; D not resolved. V was shortened by 7 bases and J by 1 base, with 17 bases between the two germline ends. This CDR3 contains 16 residues. Germline V gene sequence: CDR1 LNHDA, CDR2 SQIVND (reference sequence). The CDR3 DNA sequence: TGTGCCAGTACCATCACCTCGTGGGCAAGCAATCAGCCCCAGCATTTT. As protein: CASTITSWASNQPQHF. The full variable domain, completed using reference TRBV19 and TRBJ1-5, is DGGITQSPKYLFRKEGQNVTLSCEQNLNHDAMYWYRQDPGQGLRLIYYSQIVNDFQKGDIAEGYSVSREKKESFPLTVTSAQKNPTAFYLCASTITSWASNQPQHFGDGTRLSIL.

The CDR3 DNA follows: TGTGCCAGCAGCTTGGGGGTAGCGACTAACTATGGCTACACCTTC. This gives the protein CASSLGVATNYGYTF. The chain combines TRBV5-5 with TRBJ1-2; D is unclear. The CDR3 runs 15 residues. CDR1 is SGHKS, CDR2 YYEKEE, per germline (reference sequence). V lost 0 bases and J 0 bases, leaving 9 bases between the germline ends.

The V call is TRBV19, the J call TRBJ2-7; 7 positions match TRBD2. V dropped 4 bases and J dropped 6; count of bases not matched to a gene: 6. Germline V CDR1 and CDR2: LNHDA, SQIVND (reference sequence). The CDR3 is 13 residues long. The CDR3 DNA reads TGTGCCAGTAGTAAGACTGGCGGGAGCGAGCAGTACTTC. Translating gives CASSKTGGSEQYF.

In regard to this clone: Different DNA sequences within this sample yield the same CDR3. This chain's CDR3 is CASSLGQDYEQYF. The CDR3 region has the DNA TGTGCCAGCAGTTTAGGGCAGGACTACGAGCAGTACTTC. The rearrangement uses TRBV27 and TRBJ2-7; D uncertain. There are 13 residues in the CDR3. The germline V gene encodes CDR1 MNHEY and CDR2 SMNVEV (reference sequence). The ends were cut back, 2 bases at V and 3 bases at J, with 8 bases in the middle.

This clone was seen many times. The V gene is TRBV27, the J gene TRBJ1-2; tentative D call: TRBD1 (5 bases). The CDR3 is 13 amino acids. Trimming stripped 2 bases from V and 2 bases from J, with 6 bases between. Per germline, CDR1 MNHEY and CDR2 SMNVEV (reference sequence). Here the CDR3 DNA reads TGTGCCAGCAGTTTACGACAGAACTATGGCTACACCTTC. This sequence encodes CASSLRQNYGYTF.

J is TRBJ2-7 and V is TRBV13, with a weak D call TRBD2 (6 bases). CDR1 is PRHDT and CDR2 is FYEKMQ in the germline V gene (reference sequence). Trimming pared 5 bases from V and 3 bases from J, leaving 14 bases between. The CDR3 sequence is 14 residues long. CDR3: CASSPAGPNYEQYF. Here the CDR3 DNA reads TGTGCCAGCAGCCCTGCGGGACCCAACTACGAGCAGTACTTC.

The chain combines TRBV11-2 with TRBJ2-5; the match to TRBD2 covers 12 bases. The CDR3 covers 16 residues. The trim removed 5 bases at V and 7 bases at J, leaving 11 bases unmatched. CDR1 is SGHAT and CDR2 is FQNNGV in the germline V gene. CDR3 sequence: CASSPTLAGGGRTQYF. In nucleotides, the CDR3 is TGTGCCAGCAGCCCCACTCTAGCGGGAGGGGGGAGGACCCAGTACTTC.

The rearrangement links TRBV2 to TRBJ1-1; 7 bases are shared with TRBD1. CDR1 is SNHLY and CDR2 is FYNNEI in the germline V gene. This CDR3 has 15 residues. The trim removed 0 bases at V and 4 bases at J, leaving 5 bases unmatched. CDR3 coding DNA: TGTGCCAGCAGTGAAGCTAGGGGGCCAGGCACTGAAGCTTTCTTT. Its translation is CASSEARGPGTEAFF.

The chain links TRBV27 to TRBJ1-6, with D possibly matching TRBD1 (5 bases). Germline-derived CDR1 and CDR2 are MNHEY and SMNVEV (reference sequence). Trimming stripped 6 bases from V and 8 bases from J, with 17 bases between. The CDR3 has 15 residues. The CDR3 region is CASRLWQIRDSPLHF. The CDR3 DNA follows: TGTGCCAGCAGGCTGTGGCAGATCAGGGATTCACCCCTCCACTTT.

This chain joins TRBV7-8 and TRBJ1-2; 9 positions match TRBD1. The CDR3 is made up of 14 amino acids. V gave up 3 bases and J gave up 8 bases; unmatched junction bases: 7. Germline V gives CDR1 SGHVS, CDR2 FQNEAQ. The CDR3 region is CASSFQTGGAGYTF. The DNA of the CDR3 is TGTGCCAGCAGCTTCCAAACAGGGGGCGCCGGCTACACCTTC.

The rearrangement uses TRBV23-1 and TRBJ2-3; 11 bases line up with TRBD1. TRBV23-1 is an ORF, and what it does is uncertain. This CDR3 comprises 16 residues. V lost 4 bases to trimming and J lost 6 bases; unmatched junction nucleotides: 9. The CDR3 is CASSRGDRGIGDTQYF. CDR3 coding DNA: TGCGCCAGCAGTCGGGGGGACAGGGGGATAGGGGATACGCAGTATTTT.

This rearrangement joins TRBV3-1 (or the pseudogene TRBV3-2) to TRBJ1-3, with TRBD1 as a possible D gene (6 bases). Trimming removed 1 base at V and 2 bases at J, with 12 bases between. Germline-derived CDR1 and CDR2 are LGHDT and YNNKEL (reference sequence). This CDR3 spans 16 amino acids. The CDR3 DNA reads TGTGCCAGCAGCCAAGCCGGGGGGCGGGCTGGAAACACCATATATTTT. Translation: CASSQAGGRAGNTIYF.

This CDR3 is CASTLIAGAETQYF. The CDR3 region has the DNA TGTGCCAGCACCCTGATAGCGGGAGCGGAGACCCAGTACTTC. The genes are TRBV11-2 and TRBJ2-5; TRBD2 aligns across 9 bases. The CDR3 has 14 residues. V was clipped by 7 bases and J by 5 bases; unmatched bases: 8. Germline V gives CDR1 SGHAT, CDR2 FQNNGV.

This clone occurred once. The chain employs TRBV2 and TRBJ1-1, with 8 bases that match TRBD1. V trimming: 5 bases; J trimming: 11 bases; junction bases outside the gene matches: 10. CDR1 is SNHLY, CDR2 FYNNEI, per germline. CDR3 length: 13 amino acids. The CDR3 DNA follows: TGTGCCAGCAGTTCAAGCGGACAGGGTTACGCTTTCTTT. It codes for CASSSSGQGYAFF. Complete variable domain (other parts from reference TRBV2 and TRBJ1-1): EPEVTQTPSHQVTQMGQEVILRCVPISNHLYFYWYRQILGQKVEFLVSFYNNEISEKSEIFDDQFSVERPDGSNFTLKIRSTKLEDSAMYFCASSSSGQGYAFFGQGTRLTVV.

This sequence joins TRBV27 and TRBJ1-1, with unresolved D. The CDR3 has 14 residues. V was pared by 3 bases and J by 0 bases, with 8 bases between. The V gene's germline CDR1 is MNHEY and CDR2 SMNVEV (reference sequence). CDR3 sequence reads: CASSFSVMNTEAFF. CDR3 coding DNA: TGTGCCAGCAGTTTCTCGGTAATGAACACTGAAGCTTTCTTT.

Only one count was recorded for this clone. V is TRBV19 and J is TRBJ1-3; D is uncertain. The V and J ends lost 5 bases and 7 bases respectively, with 6 bases between them. The CDR3 spans 11 residues. The V gene's germline CDR1 is LNHDA and CDR2 SQIVND (reference sequence). The CDR3 is CASSGENTIYF. For the CDR3, the DNA is TGTGCCAGTAGTGGGGAGAACACCATATATTTT.

The rearrangement uses TRBV18 and TRBJ1-1, with 8 nucleotides matching TRBD1. CDR1 and CDR2 (germline): KGHSH, LQKENI. The CDR3 contains 15 residues. V lost 3 bases to trimming and J lost 4 bases; unmatched junction nucleotides: 7. The CDR3 is CASSPEQGVVTEAFF. The CDR3 DNA reads as TGTGCCAGCTCACCTGAACAGGGGGTGGTCACTGAAGCTTTCTTT.

V and J are TRBV5-1 and TRBJ2-3, with 8 nucleotides matching TRBD2. This CDR3 region has 14 residues. Unmatched junction bases numbered 4, after V lost 5 bases and J lost 2 bases. Germline CDR1 reads SGHRS; CDR2 reads YFSETQ. The CDR3 DNA reads TGCGCCAGCAGACTAGCGGAGTACACAGATACGCAGTATTTT. Translated, it gives CASRLAEYTDTQYF. Full variable domain (remainder filled in from reference TRBV5-1 and TRBJ2-3): KAGVTQTPRYLIKTRGQQVTLSCSPISGHRSVSWYQQTPGQGLQFLFEYFSETQRNKGNFPGRFSGRQFSNSRSEMNVSTLELGDSALYLCASRLAEYTDTQYFGPGTRLTVL.

The V and J genes are TRBV4-1 and TRBJ2-7, with TRBD2 as a possible D gene (5 bases). CDR1 is MGHRA, CDR2 YSYEKL, per germline. This CDR3 is built from 13 residues. With 0 bases removed from V and 10 bases from J, the gap between germline ends came to 13 bases. In DNA form, the CDR3 reads TGCGCCAGCAGCCAAGACACTCACAGACTACAGTACTTC. Amino acid sequence: CASSQDTHRLQYF.

V gene TRBV19 combines with J gene TRBJ1-3, with 8 nucleotides matching TRBD1. The CDR3 is 16 residues long. Germline values: CDR1 LNHDA, CDR2 SQIVND (reference sequence). The junction had 9 bases not matched to a gene; V was cut back by 3 bases and J by 5 bases. CDR3 in DNA: TGTGCCAGTAGTATTGTCTCCGGGACAGGCCGAAACACCATATATTTT. This sequence encodes CASSIVSGTGRNTIYF.

The chain carries TRBV9 and TRBJ2-1; a weak D match, TRBD1 (7 bases). Germline CDR1 reads SGDLS; CDR2 reads YYNGEE. Trimming cost V 0 bases and J 7 bases, with 8 bases left between them. This CDR3 comprises 13 residues. The CDR3 loop reads CASSVAGGNEQFF. As DNA, the CDR3 is TGTGCCAGCAGCGTAGCAGGGGGGAATGAGCAGTTCTTC.

The chain has TRBV11-1 and TRBJ2-5; no clear D. The germline V and J ends were trimmed by 3 bases and 3 bases, with 8 bases remaining between them. The germline V gene encodes CDR1 SGHAT and CDR2 FQDESV (reference sequence). The CDR3 loop spans 13 amino acids. In DNA, the CDR3 is TGTGCCAGCAGCTTTACAGAGAAAGAGACCCAGTACTTC. Protein sequence: CASSFTEKETQYF.

With respect to this clone: The sample carries other DNA sequences with the same CDR3. The chain recombines TRBV5-1 with TRBJ1-2; the match to TRBD1 covers 10 bases. Germline CDR1 and CDR2: SGHRS and YFSETQ. This CDR3 region has 14 residues. V lost 3 bases, J lost 5 bases, and 4 bases stayed unmatched. The CDR3 DNA reads as TGCGCCAGCAGCTCTGGGACAGGGGATTATGGCTACACCTTC. It is translated as CASSSGTGDYGYTF. Supplemented by reference TRBV5-1 and TRBJ1-2, the full variable domain reads KAGVTQTPRYLIKTRGQQVTLSCSPISGHRSVSWYQQTPGQGLQFLFEYFSETQRNKGNFPGRFSGRQFSNSRSEMNVSTLELGDSALYLCASSSGTGDYGYTFGSGTRLTVV.